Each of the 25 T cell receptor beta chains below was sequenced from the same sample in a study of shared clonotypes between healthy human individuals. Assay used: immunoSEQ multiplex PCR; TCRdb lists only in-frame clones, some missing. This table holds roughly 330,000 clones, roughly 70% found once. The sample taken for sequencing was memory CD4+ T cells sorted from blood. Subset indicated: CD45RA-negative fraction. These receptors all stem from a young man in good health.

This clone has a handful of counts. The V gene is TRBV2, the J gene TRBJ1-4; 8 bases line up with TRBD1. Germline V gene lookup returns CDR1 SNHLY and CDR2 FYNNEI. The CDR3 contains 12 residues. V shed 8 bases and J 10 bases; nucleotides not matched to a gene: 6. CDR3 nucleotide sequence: TGTGCCAGCCGGGACAGGCTCGGAAAACTGTTTTTT. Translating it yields CASRDRLGKLFF. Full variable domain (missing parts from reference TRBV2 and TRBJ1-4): EPEVTQTPSHQVTQMGQEVILRCVPISNHLYFYWYRQILGQKVEFLVSFYNNEISEKSEIFDDQFSVERPDGSNFTLKIRSTKLEDSAMYFCASRDRLGKLFFGSGTQLSVL.

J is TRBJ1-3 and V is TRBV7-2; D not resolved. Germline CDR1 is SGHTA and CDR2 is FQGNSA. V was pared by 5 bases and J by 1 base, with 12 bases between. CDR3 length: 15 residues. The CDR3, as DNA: TGTGCCAGCAGCACCCATCTAGGGTCTGGAAACACCATATATTTT. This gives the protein CASSTHLGSGNTIYF.

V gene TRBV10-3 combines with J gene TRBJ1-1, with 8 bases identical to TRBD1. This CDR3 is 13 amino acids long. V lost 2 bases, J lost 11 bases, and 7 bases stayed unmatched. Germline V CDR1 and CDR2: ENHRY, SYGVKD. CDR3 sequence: CAISEQGAMGAFF. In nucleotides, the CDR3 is TGTGCCATCAGTGAGCAGGGGGCGATGGGGGCTTTCTTT.

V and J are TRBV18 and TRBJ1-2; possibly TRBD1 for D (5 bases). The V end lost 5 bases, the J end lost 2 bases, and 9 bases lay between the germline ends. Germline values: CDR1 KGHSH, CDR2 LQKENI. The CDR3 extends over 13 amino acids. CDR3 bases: TGTGCCAGCTCAGGGACGGTGAACTATGGCTACACCTTC. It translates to CASSGTVNYGYTF.

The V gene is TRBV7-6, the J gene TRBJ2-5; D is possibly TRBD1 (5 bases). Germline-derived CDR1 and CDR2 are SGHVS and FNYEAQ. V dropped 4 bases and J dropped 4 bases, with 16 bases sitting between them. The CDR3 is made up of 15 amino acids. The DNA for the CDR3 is TGTGCCAGCAGCTCTAGGGGCGAGTATGGAGAGACCCAGTACTTC. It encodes CASSSRGEYGETQYF. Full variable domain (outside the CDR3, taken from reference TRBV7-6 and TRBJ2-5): GAGVSQSPRYKVTKRGQDVALRCDPISGHVSLYWYRQALGQGPEFLTYFNYEAQQDKSGLPNDRFSAERPEGSISTLTIQRTEQRDSAMYRCASSSRGEYGETQYFGPGTRLLVL.

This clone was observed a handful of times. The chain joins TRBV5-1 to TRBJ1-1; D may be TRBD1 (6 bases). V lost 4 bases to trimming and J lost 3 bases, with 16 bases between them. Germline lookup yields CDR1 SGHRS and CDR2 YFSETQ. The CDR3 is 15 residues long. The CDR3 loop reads CASSPDATGYTEAFF. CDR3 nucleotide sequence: TGCGCCAGCAGCCCCGACGCCACAGGGTACACTGAAGCTTTCTTT.

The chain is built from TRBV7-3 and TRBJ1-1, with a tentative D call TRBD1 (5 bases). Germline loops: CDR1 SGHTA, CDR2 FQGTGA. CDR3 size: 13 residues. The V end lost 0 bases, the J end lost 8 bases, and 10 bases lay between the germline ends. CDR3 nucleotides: TGTGCCAGCAGCTTAACGCGACAGACAGAAGCTTTCTTT. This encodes CASSLTRQTEAFF.

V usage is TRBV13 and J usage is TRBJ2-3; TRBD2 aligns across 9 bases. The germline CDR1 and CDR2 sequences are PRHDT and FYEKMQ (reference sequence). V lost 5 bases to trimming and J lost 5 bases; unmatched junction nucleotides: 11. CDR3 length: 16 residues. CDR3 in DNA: TGTGCCAGCAGCCCGGGGGGCGGGAGGGCCAAAGATACGCAGTATTTT. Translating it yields CASSPGGGRAKDTQYF.

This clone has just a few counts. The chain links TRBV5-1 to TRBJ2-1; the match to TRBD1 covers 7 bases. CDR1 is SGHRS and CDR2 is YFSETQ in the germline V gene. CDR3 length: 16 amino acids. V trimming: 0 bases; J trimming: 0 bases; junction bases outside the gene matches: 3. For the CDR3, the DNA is TGCGCCAGCAGCTTGGCGGGACAGAGCTCCTACAATGAGCAGTTCTTC. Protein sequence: CASSLAGQSSYNEQFF. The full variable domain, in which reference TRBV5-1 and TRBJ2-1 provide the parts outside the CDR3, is KAGVTQTPRYLIKTRGQQVTLSCSPISGHRSVSWYQQTPGQGLQFLFEYFSETQRNKGNFPGRFSGRQFSNSRSEMNVSTLELGDSALYLCASSLAGQSSYNEQFFGPGTRLTVL.

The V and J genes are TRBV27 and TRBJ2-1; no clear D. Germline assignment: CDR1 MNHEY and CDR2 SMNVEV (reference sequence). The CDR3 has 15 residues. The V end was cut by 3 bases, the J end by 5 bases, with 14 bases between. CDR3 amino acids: CASSFYSNFDNEQFF. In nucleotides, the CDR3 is TGTGCCAGCAGTTTCTACAGTAACTTTGACAATGAGCAGTTCTTC.

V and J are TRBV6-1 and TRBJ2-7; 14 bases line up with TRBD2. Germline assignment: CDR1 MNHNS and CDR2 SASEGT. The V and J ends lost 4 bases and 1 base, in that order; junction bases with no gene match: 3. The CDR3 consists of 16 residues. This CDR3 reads CASSGRLAGGSYEQYF. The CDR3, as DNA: TGTGCCAGCAGTGGTCGACTAGCGGGAGGGTCCTACGAGCAGTACTTC.

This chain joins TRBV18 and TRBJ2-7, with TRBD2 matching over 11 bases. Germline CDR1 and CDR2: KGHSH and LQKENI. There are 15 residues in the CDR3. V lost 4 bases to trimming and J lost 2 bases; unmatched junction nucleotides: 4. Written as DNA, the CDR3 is TGTGCCAGCTCACAGAGACTAGCGGGAACCTACGAGCAGTACTTC. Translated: CASSQRLAGTYEQYF.

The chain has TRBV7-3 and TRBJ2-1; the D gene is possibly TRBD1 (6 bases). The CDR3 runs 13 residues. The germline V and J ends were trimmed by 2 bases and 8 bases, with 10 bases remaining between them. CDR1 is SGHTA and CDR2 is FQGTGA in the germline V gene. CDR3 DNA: TGTGCCAGCAGCTTAGACAGGACCGATGAGCAGTTCTTC. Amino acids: CASSLDRTDEQFF.

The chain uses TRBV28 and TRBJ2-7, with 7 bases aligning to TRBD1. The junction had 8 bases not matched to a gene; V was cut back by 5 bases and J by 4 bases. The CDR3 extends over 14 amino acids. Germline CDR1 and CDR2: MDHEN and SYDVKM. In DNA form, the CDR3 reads TGTGCCAGCAGTGCGCCCACGGGACAGTACGAGCAGTACTTC. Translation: CASSAPTGQYEQYF.

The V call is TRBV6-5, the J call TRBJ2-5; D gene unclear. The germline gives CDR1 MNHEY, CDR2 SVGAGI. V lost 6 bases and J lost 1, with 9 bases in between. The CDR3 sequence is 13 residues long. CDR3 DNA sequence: TGTGCCAGCAGACACACGAGCCAAGAGACCCAGTACTTC. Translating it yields CASRHTSQETQYF.

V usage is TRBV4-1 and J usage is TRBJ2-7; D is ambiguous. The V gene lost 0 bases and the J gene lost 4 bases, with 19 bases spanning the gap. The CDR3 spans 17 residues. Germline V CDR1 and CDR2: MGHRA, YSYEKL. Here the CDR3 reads CASSQDPQVAVPYEQYF. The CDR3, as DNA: TGCGCCAGCAGCCAAGATCCCCAGGTCGCGGTGCCATACGAGCAGTACTTC.

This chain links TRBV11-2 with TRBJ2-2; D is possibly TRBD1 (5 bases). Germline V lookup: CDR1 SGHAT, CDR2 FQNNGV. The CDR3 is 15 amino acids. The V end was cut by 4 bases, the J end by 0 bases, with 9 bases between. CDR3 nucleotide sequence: TGTGCCAGCAGCTGGGGCAGGACGAACACCGGGGAGCTGTTTTTT. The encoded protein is CASSWGRTNTGELFF.

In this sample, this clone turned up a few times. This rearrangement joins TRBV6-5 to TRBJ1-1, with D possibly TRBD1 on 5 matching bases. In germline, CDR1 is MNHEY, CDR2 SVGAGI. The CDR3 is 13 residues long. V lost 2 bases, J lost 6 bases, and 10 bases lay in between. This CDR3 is CASSYPGTSEAFF. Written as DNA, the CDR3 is TGTGCCAGCAGTTACCCCGGGACCTCTGAAGCTTTCTTT.

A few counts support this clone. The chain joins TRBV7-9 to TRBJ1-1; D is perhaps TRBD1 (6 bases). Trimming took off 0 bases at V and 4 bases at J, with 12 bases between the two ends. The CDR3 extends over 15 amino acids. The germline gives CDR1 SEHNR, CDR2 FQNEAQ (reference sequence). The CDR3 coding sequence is TGTGCCAGCAGCTTAGCCCAGGGGATGGGCACTGAAGCTTTCTTT. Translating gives CASSLAQGMGTEAFF. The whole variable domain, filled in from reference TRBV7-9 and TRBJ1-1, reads DTGVSQNPRHKITKRGQNVTFRCDPISEHNRLYWYRQTLGQGPEFLTYFQNEAQLEKSRLLSDRFSAERPKGSFSTLEIQRTEQGDSAMYLCASSLAQGMGTEAFFGQGTRLTVV.

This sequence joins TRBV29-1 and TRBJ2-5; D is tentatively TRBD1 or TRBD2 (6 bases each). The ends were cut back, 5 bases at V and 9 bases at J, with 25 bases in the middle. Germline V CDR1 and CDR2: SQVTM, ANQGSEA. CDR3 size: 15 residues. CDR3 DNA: TGCAGCGTTACCGCCGGGGGCGATCTGCTGGGGTCCCAGTACTTC. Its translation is CSVTAGGDLLGSQYF.

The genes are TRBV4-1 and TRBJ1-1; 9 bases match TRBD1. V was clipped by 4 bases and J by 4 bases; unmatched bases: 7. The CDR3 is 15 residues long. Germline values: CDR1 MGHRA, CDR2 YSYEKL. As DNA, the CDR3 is TGCGCCAGCAGCCGTTTACAGGGACAGGGCACTGAAGCTTTCTTT. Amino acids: CASSRLQGQGTEAFF.

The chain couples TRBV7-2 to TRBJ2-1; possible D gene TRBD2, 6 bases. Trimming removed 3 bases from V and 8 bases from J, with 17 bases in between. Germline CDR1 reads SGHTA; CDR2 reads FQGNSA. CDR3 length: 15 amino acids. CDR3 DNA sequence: TGTGCCAGCAGCTTTTATGGGACTCAAGGGCATGAGCAGTTCTTC. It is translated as CASSFYGTQGHEQFF.

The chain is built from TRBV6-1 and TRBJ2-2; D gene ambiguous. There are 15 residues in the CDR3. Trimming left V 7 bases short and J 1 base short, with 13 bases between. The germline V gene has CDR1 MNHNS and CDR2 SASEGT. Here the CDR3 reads CASTHIARNTGELFF. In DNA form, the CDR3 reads TGTGCCAGCACTCACATTGCTCGGAACACCGGGGAGCTGTTTTTT.

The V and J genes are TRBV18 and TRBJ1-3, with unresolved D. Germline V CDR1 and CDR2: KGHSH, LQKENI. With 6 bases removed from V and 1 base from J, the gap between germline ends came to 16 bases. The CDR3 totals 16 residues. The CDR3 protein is CASSRSGSESGNTIYF. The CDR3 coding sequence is TGTGCCAGCTCCCGATCGGGGTCTGAATCTGGAAACACCATATATTTT.

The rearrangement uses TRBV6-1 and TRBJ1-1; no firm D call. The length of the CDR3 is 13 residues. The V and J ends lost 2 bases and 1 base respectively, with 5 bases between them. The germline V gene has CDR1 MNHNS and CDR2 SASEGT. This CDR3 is CASSESQNTEAFF. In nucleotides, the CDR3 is TGTGCCAGCAGTGAATCACAGAACACTGAAGCTTTCTTT.